Presented here are 8 T cell receptor beta chains from one specimen sequenced in a study of blood T cell repertoires in COVID-19. TCRdb keeps only in-frame clones here, not all; method: immunoSEQ multiplex PCR. The sample lists about 33,000 clones; approximately 85% were seen once. What was sequenced was peripheral blood. The receptors shown here come from a man in his 60s with active COVID-19.

The gene calls are TRBV7-9 and TRBJ1-3; D not certain. V dropped 5 bases and J dropped 5 bases, with 13 bases sitting between them. Germline V gene lookup returns CDR1 SEHNR and CDR2 FQNEAQ (reference sequence). The CDR3 sequence is 14 residues long. CDR3 DNA: TGTGCCAGCAGCCTCGGGGAAAATAGAAACACCATATATTTT. This sequence encodes CASSLGENRNTIYF.

The rearrangement uses TRBV3-1 (or the pseudogene TRBV3-2) and TRBJ2-6; D is ambiguous. This CDR3 spans 15 amino acids. Trimming removed 0 bases at V and 0 bases at J, with 3 bases between. Germline V gene sequence: CDR1 LGHDT, CDR2 YNNKEL (reference sequence). CDR3 coding DNA: TGTGCCAGCAGCCAAGACAGCTCTGGGGCCAACGTCCTGACTTTC. This encodes CASSQDSSGANVLTF.

The gene calls are TRBV28 and TRBJ2-7; no clear D gene. The CDR3 runs 12 residues. Germline V CDR1 and CDR2: MDHEN, SYDVKM. The CDR3 sequence is CVRPTSIYEQYV. CDR3 coding DNA: TGTGTCCGACCGACTTCCATCTACGAGCAGTACGTC.

The chain has TRBV24-1 and TRBJ1-1; a possible D gene is TRBD1 (6 bases). The CDR3 has 15 residues. CDR1 and CDR2 from the germline V gene are KGHDR and SFDVKD. The V end lost 7 bases, the J end lost 3 bases, and 17 bases lay between the germline ends. As DNA, the CDR3 is TGTGCCACCAGAGGAGCGGGGGCTGTGGACACTGAAGCTTTCTTT. This codes for CATRGAGAVDTEAFF.

The chain links TRBV7-9 to TRBJ2-7, with no clear D. The germline V and J ends were trimmed by 4 bases and 6 bases, with 10 bases remaining between them. From germline, CDR1 is SEHNR and CDR2 FQNEAQ (reference sequence). This CDR3 is built from 12 residues. The CDR3 nucleotides read TGTGCCAGCAGCTCCTATGATCCCGAGCAGTACTTC. Its translation is CASSSYDPEQYF.

The rearrangement joins TRBV5-1 to TRBJ2-7; possibly TRBD1 for D (6 bases). V was pared by 4 bases and J by 2 bases, with 13 bases between. Germline CDR1 reads SGHRS; CDR2 reads YFSETQ. CDR3 length: 14 amino acids. CDR3 residues: CASSPGTLTYEQYF. The CDR3 bases are TGCGCCAGCAGCCCCGGGACACTGACCTACGAGCAGTACTTC.

The chain is built from TRBV5-1 and TRBJ2-5; D not certain. Trimming left V 3 bases short and J 3 bases short, with 33 bases between. From germline, CDR1 is SGHRS and CDR2 YFSETQ. The CDR3 runs to 21 residues. CDR3 sequence reads: CASSSTWREMRWQLEKETQYF. CDR3 in DNA: TGCGCCAGCAGCTCTACATGGCGCGAAATGCGGTGGCAGTTAGAAAAAGAGACCCAGTACTTC.

V gene TRBV13 combines with J gene TRBJ2-1; D ambiguous. This CDR3 is built from 13 residues. V gave up 6 bases and J gave up 9 bases, with 15 bases separating them. Germline V gene sequence: CDR1 PRHDT, CDR2 FYEKMQ (reference sequence). CDR3 sequence: CASRIYVVGEQFF. The CDR3 DNA sequence: TGTGCCAGCAGGATTTACGTAGTTGGTGAGCAGTTCTTC.